The following is a T cell receptor (beta chain) sequence with its context. Its antigen remains unidentified. Data came from immunoSEQ multiplex PCR; TCRdb stores just in-frame clones and leaves some out. The top ten clones hold 9.5% to 15% of a sample with 130,000 or so clones, around 84% of them seen once. The sample belongs to a study of T cell responses to AZD1222 COVID-19 vaccine. In the study overall: Second-dose timings of about 4 or about 12 weeks were pooled. Findings of the study overall: Scientists sampled the repertoires only once the peak T cell response had passed. Seropositive at baseline were only a handful of AZD1222 recipients. White British ancestry dominated among donors, who included more females, and clonal diversity was possibly underestimated.

Germline V CDR1 and CDR2: SGHKS, YYEKEE (reference sequence). The CDR3 runs 15 residues. The V and J ends lost 3 bases and 6 bases, in that order; junction bases with no gene match: 12. The sequenced sample was peripheral blood, obtained on day 0 of AZD1222 vaccination. The V gene is TRBV5-5, the J gene TRBJ2-7; 7 bases fit TRBD1. This clonotype was obtained from an adult in good health. CDR3 region: CASSWDNRGQGEQYF. CDR3 nucleotide sequence: TGTGCCAGCAGCTGGGACAACAGGGGCCAGGGCGAGCAGTACTTC.